In its sample, the clone carrying this T cell receptor (beta chain) was seen a few times. Antigen unknown. This entry comes from a study of early T cells in non-severe SARS-CoV-2 infection. General study results and limits: The matching step, a VDJdb search, favored anti-spike CD8 responses and missed private and CD4 specificities.

In TCRdb, the 5' RACE reads were re-called with MiXCR into one record per CDR3 protein. The sample holds approximately 88,000 distinct CDR3 sequences, approximately 13% seen once. In germline, CDR1 is DFQATT, CDR2 SNEGSKA (reference sequence). The CDR3 loop spans 12 amino acids. This clonotype was obtained from an adult who was a healthcare worker with PCR-confirmed SARS-CoV-2 infection or an uninfected control (not recorded which). The gene calls are TRBV20-1 and TRBJ2-3; D call uncertain. Sample: whole blood. CDR3 DNA sequence: TGCAGCGCCAAGCCAGGAGCAGATACGCAGTATTTT. Its translation is CSAKPGADTQYF.